These 15 T cell receptor beta chains came from one sample sequenced in a study of T cell responses to AZD1222 COVID-19 vaccine. Assay: immunoSEQ multiplex PCR; the TCRdb copy retains only in-frame clones and omits some. The sample yields 45,000 to 60,000 clones, 65% to 80% seen once. The specimen comprised peripheral blood, sampled on day 0 of AZD1222 vaccination. Receptors originate from an adult in good health.

The chain links TRBV10-1 to TRBJ2-5; the D is unclear. The V gene's germline CDR1 is WNHNN and CDR2 SYGVQD (reference sequence). CDR3 length equals 14 residues. With 4 bases removed from V and 5 bases from J, the gap between germline ends came to 14 bases. This CDR3 is CASSALAYGETQYF. CDR3 bases: TGCGCCAGCAGTGCGCTTGCCTATGGGGAGACCCAGTACTTC.

This clone turned up a few times. V and J are TRBV9 and TRBJ1-3; D is perhaps TRBD1 (5 bases). Trimming pared 0 bases from V and 1 base from J, leaving 5 bases between. CDR3 length: 14 amino acids. CDR1 is SGDLS, CDR2 YYNGEE, per germline. The CDR3 DNA reads TGTGCCAGCAGCGTAGCAGGGTCTGGAAACACCATATATTTT. The encoded protein is CASSVAGSGNTIYF.

This clone has a handful of counts. The gene calls are TRBV5-5 and TRBJ1-1; tentatively, D is TRBD1 (5 bases). V was cut by 0 bases and J by 1 base, with 10 bases left in between. Germline CDR1 and CDR2: SGHKS and YYEKEE (reference sequence). This CDR3 has 15 residues. The CDR3 nucleotides are TGTGCCAGCAGCTTGGCCGCAGGGTGGAACACTGAAGCTTTCTTT. The encoded protein is CASSLAAGWNTEAFF.

The V and J genes are TRBV28 and TRBJ2-1; a weak D match, TRBD2 (5 bases). CDR1 is MDHEN, CDR2 SYDVKM, per germline. The length of the CDR3 is 13 residues. V lost 7 bases to trimming and J lost 6 bases, with 13 bases between them. CDR3 protein: CASKSDRGNEQFF. For the CDR3, the DNA is TGTGCCAGCAAGTCCGATCGGGGCAATGAGCAGTTCTTC.

The chain carries TRBV7-8 and TRBJ1-2; D gene ambiguous. Trimming removed 1 base at V and 8 bases at J, with 17 bases between. This CDR3 spans 15 amino acids. Germline-derived CDR1 and CDR2 are SGHVS and FQNEAQ. This chain's CDR3 is CASSLENLRVGGYTF. The CDR3 coding sequence is TGTGCCAGCAGCTTAGAAAATTTGCGCGTCGGAGGCTACACCTTC.

The V gene is TRBV28, the J gene TRBJ1-6; 9 nucleotides align to TRBD1. The CDR3 covers 16 residues. Germline CDR1 MDHEN, CDR2 SYDVKM. V shed 3 bases and J 7 bases; nucleotides not matched to a gene: 7. This CDR3 reads CASSFTGGTRNSPLHF. The CDR3 nucleotides are TGTGCCAGCAGTTTCACAGGGGGCACGAGAAATTCACCCCTCCACTTT.

The V and J genes are TRBV4-2 and TRBJ2-7; TRBD2 aligns across 9 bases. The germline gives CDR1 LGHNA, CDR2 YNFKEQ. With V trimmed by 0 bases and J by 10 bases, 4 bases remained unmatched. The CDR3 extends over 13 amino acids. The CDR3 is CASSQEVAGDQYV. CDR3 bases: TGTGCCAGCAGCCAAGAGGTAGCGGGGGACCAGTACGTC.

The chain links TRBV27 to TRBJ1-1; 8 bases agree with TRBD1. V gave up 5 bases and J gave up 4 bases; unmatched junction bases: 12. The V gene's germline CDR1 is MNHEY and CDR2 SMNVEV (reference sequence). The CDR3 spans 16 residues. CDR3 region: CASSPTPRQGSTEAFF. The CDR3 DNA reads TGTGCCAGCAGTCCCACTCCGAGACAGGGGAGCACTGAAGCTTTCTTT.

V usage is TRBV5-1 and J usage is TRBJ2-1, with 9 positions matching TRBD1. Germline loops: CDR1 SGHRS, CDR2 YFSETQ. The CDR3 runs 15 residues. J lost 4 bases, V lost 7 bases, and 9 bases had no gene match. CDR3 sequence (DNA): TGCGCCAGCCAACCGGGGACAGGGAGTTACAATGAGCAGTTCTTC. This gives the protein CASQPGTGSYNEQFF.

The chain links TRBV7-2 to TRBJ1-2; possibly TRBD1 for D (5 bases). Trimming pared 3 bases from V and 6 bases from J, leaving 11 bases between. The CDR3 is made up of 13 amino acids. Germline CDR1 reads SGHTA; CDR2 reads FQGNSA. The CDR3 region has the DNA TGTGCCAGCAGCTTCGCGGGGGGGAATGGCTACACCTTC. As protein: CASSFAGGNGYTF.

The chain carries TRBV5-1 and TRBJ2-2; 8 nucleotides match TRBD1. CDR1 is SGHRS, CDR2 YFSETQ, per germline. The ends lost 4 bases at V and 7 bases at J; junction bases unmatched: 9. This CDR3 comprises 15 residues. CDR3 region: CASSPGTGPGGELFF. The CDR3 DNA reads as TGCGCCAGCAGCCCCGGGACAGGCCCAGGCGGGGAGCTGTTTTTT.

The chain employs TRBV10-3 and TRBJ1-6; D is undetermined. Germline V CDR1 and CDR2: ENHRY, SYGVKD. V was shortened by 2 bases and J by 10 bases, with 24 bases between the two germline ends. This CDR3 has 18 amino acids. The CDR3 region has the DNA TGTGCCATCAGTGAGAACGCCGGAGACTCCGGTTACGGGTCACCCCTCCACTTT. Its protein product is CAISENAGDSGYGSPLHF.

In its sample, this clone was seen once. CDR3 coding DNA: TGTGCCAGCAGCTTAGTACAGGGGGCTCTTTCTGAGCGTTCAGATACGCAGTATTTT. Amino acids: CASSLVQGALSERSDTQYF. The chain joins TRBV7-9 to TRBJ2-3; 9 bases match TRBD1. The V and J ends lost 1 base and 4 bases, in that order; junction bases with no gene match: 15. The CDR3 consists of 19 residues. CDR1 and CDR2 from the germline V gene are SEHNR and FQNEAQ (reference sequence).

The V call is TRBV2, the J call TRBJ1-5; 9 nucleotides line up with TRBD1. The CDR3 loop spans 14 amino acids. Germline-derived CDR1 and CDR2 are SNHLY and FYNNEI. The J segment lost 6 bases and the V segment lost 8 bases, leaving 8 bases of the junction unmatched. The CDR3 DNA reads TGTGCCAGCGCCTCGGGACAGGGCTTTCAGCCCCAGCATTTT. Amino acid sequence: CASASGQGFQPQHF. Drawing the rest from reference TRBV2 and TRBJ1-5, the complete variable domain is EPEVTQTPSHQVTQMGQEVILRCVPISNHLYFYWYRQILGQKVEFLVSFYNNEISEKSEIFDDQFSVERPDGSNFTLKIRSTKLEDSAMYFCASASGQGFQPQHFGDGTRLSIL.

The genes are TRBV5-4 and TRBJ2-5; D gene ambiguous. The ends were cut back, 2 bases at V and 5 bases at J, with 4 bases in the middle. Germline CDR1 and CDR2: SGHNT and YYREEE (reference sequence). There are 11 residues in the CDR3. CDR3: CASSLDETQYF. Written as DNA, the CDR3 is TGTGCCAGCAGCTTAGATGAGACCCAGTACTTC. The full variable domain, its missing parts supplied by reference TRBV5-4 and TRBJ2-5, is ETGVTQSPTHLIKTRGQQVTLRCSSQSGHNTVSWYQQALGQGPQFIFQYYREEENGRGNFPPRFSGLQFPNYSSELNVNALELDDSALYLCASSLDETQYFGPGTRLLVL.